This T cell receptor beta chain was sequenced in a study of T-cell memory formation after mild COVID-19. Trimming took off 4 bases at V and 6 bases at J, with 14 bases between the two ends. Germline V gene lookup returns CDR1 KGHDR and CDR2 SFDVKD. The CDR3 sequence is 15 residues long. This clonotype was observed a few times. The antigen remains undetermined. Study results and caveats: Pre-infection memory showed some responding clones, and this suggested that cross-reactive memory joined. Mainly in CM and EM were contracting CD4+ clones; CD8+ were in EMRA.

TCRdb reprocessed the 5' RACE reads via MiXCR and lists one record per CDR3 protein. The repertoire has fewer than 450,000 distinct CDR3 sequences, 20% to 25% of them found once; the top ten carry approximately 12%. The TCR was taken from an adult woman who had mild COVID-19 (a few samples of this study predate the infection). Cell type and time point are not known. The J gene is TRBJ2-2, the V gene TRBV24-1; unclear D gene. The sample comprised PBMCs or a T cell subset sorted from them (not recorded which). The DNA for the CDR3 is TGTGCCACCAGTGACGTCTACTCGGGCCCCGGGGAGCTGTTTTTT. Protein product: CATSDVYSGPGELFF.